Listed here are 2 T cell receptor beta chains from one sample, sequenced in a study of T cells after yellow fever vaccination. MiXCR was run by TCRdb on the 5' RACE reads, yielding one entry per CDR3 protein. The profile covers 610,000 or so distinct CDR3 sequences, with 9% to 15% appearing a single time and about 15% taken by the ten largest. Sequencing used PBMCs, obtained on the day of the yellow fever booster vaccination. The origin of the receptors is a man aged 25-40 years who received the YFV17D yellow fever vaccine.

This clonotype turned up a few times. This chain links TRBV2 with TRBJ2-7; TRBD2 aligns across 11 bases. The CDR3 consists of 14 residues. The germline V gene has CDR1 SNHLY and CDR2 FYNNEI. J gave up 1 base and V 7 bases, and 3 bases lay outside the gene matches. The CDR3 coding sequence is TGTGCCAGCATGGGACTAGCGGATTCCTACGAGCAGTACTTC. Translated: CASMGLADSYEQYF. Filled out from reference TRBV2 and TRBJ2-7, the complete variable domain reads EPEVTQTPSHQVTQMGQEVILRCVPISNHLYFYWYRQILGQKVEFLVSFYNNEISEKSEIFDDQFSVERPDGSNFTLKIRSTKLEDSAMYFCASMGLADSYEQYFGPGTRLTVT.

The V gene is TRBV18, the J gene TRBJ2-7, with D uncertain. Trimming removed 3 bases at V and 2 bases at J, with 11 bases between. Germline V lookup: CDR1 KGHSH, CDR2 LQKENI. This CDR3 contains 14 residues. The CDR3 region is CASSPASDAYEQYF. The CDR3 DNA is TGTGCCAGCTCACCTGCCAGTGACGCCTACGAGCAGTACTTC.